A selection of T cell receptor beta chains follows, all from one sample in a study of Tregs in tolerant kidney transplant recipients. TCRdb keeps only in-frame clones here, not all; method: immunoSEQ multiplex PCR. The table shows tens of thousands of clones, with about 90% occurring only once. The sample comprised Tregs from blood. The receptors derive from a human donor in good health. Both conserved end residues are part of each CDR3. The order of the fields is clone size, V gene, CDR3 length, D gene, J gene, CDR3 DNA, CDR3 protein. A D gene is named only where the DNA matches it firmly. The size of a clone is reported for some rows only, either as once, few or many, or as a class for expanded clones.

.	TRBV5-4	17	TRBD2	TRBJ2-5	TGTGCCAGCAGCGCAAGCGGGACTAGCGGATTCCAAGAGACCCAGTACTTC	CASSASGTSGFQETQYF
.	TRBV5-7	15	.	TRBJ2-2	TGTGCCAGCAGCTTGGACAGGGCGAACACCGGGGAGCTGTTTTTT	CASSLDRANTGELFF
.	TRBV5-8	18	TRBD1	TRBJ2-6	TGTGCCAGCAGATCAGACAGGGGTATTCTCTCTGGGGCCAACGTCCTGACTTTC	CASRSDRGILSGANVLTF
.	TRBV5-4	14	.	TRBJ1-4	TGTGCCAGCAGCTTGGCCAGGCAGAGCGAAAAACTGTTTTTT	CASSLARQSEKLFF
.	TRBV18	14	TRBD1	TRBJ1-1	TGTGCCAGCTCACCCTCCTGGGACAGGGTAGAAGCTTTCTTT	CASSPSWDRVEAFF
.	TRBV30	12	.	TRBJ2-2	TGTGCCTGGAGTATGACGGCCGGGGAGCTGTTTTTT	CAWSMTAGELFF
.	TRBV4-2	13	.	TRBJ1-1	TGTGCCAGCAGCCAAGAACAGGGCTGGGAAGCTTTCTTT	CASSQEQGWEAFF
once	TRBV7-9	18	TRBD1	TRBJ2-7	TGTGCCAGCAGTTTGAGATCTCGCTCGGGACAGAAGTCCTACGAGCAGTACTTC	CASSLRSRSGQKSYEQYF
.	TRBV5-1	17	TRBD2	TRBJ2-5	TGCGCCAGCAGCTTGGGACTAGCGGGGGGCACCCAAGAGACCCAGTACTTC	CASSLGLAGGTQETQYF
.	TRBV5-1	15	.	TRBJ2-3	TGCGCCAGCAGCTTGGGTGTCAGGAGCACAGATACGCAGTATTTT	CASSLGVRSTDTQYF
.	TRBV7-2	15	TRBD2	TRBJ2-7	TGTGCCAGCAGCCCAAACCGGGGACTAACTTACGAGCAGTACTTC	CASSPNRGLTYEQYF
.	TRBV2	14	.	TRBJ1-1	TGTGCCGGGGGAGGGGCGAGCTCGGGAACTGAAGCTTTCTTT	CAGGGASSGTEAFF
.	TRBV7-6	15	TRBD2	TRBJ2-7	TGTGCCAGCAGCTTCATAGGAGCGGGAGACTACGAGCAGTACTTC	CASSFIGAGDYEQYF
.	TRBV29-1	12	.	TRBJ1-5	TGCAGCGCCCTAACCGGCAATCAGCCCCAGCATTTT	CSALTGNQPQHF
.	TRBV9	15	TRBD1	TRBJ1-2	TGTGCCAGCAGCCTCGGGACAGGGGGCCTCTATGGCTACACCTTC	CASSLGTGGLYGYTF
.	TRBV6-5	11	.	TRBJ2-1	TGTGCCAGCAGCAAATACAATGAGCAGTTCTTC	CASSKYNEQFF
.	TRBV6-5	14	TRBD1	TRBJ2-3	TGTGCCAGCATCCTAGACAGGGCTGAAGATACGCAGTATTTT	CASILDRAEDTQYF
few	TRBV6-6	14	.	TRBJ2-7	TGTGCCAGCAGGCTAGGTGGTTACTCCTACGAGCAGTACTTC	CASRLGGYSYEQYF
.	TRBV7-9	15	.	TRBJ1-1	TGTGCCAGCAGCTTAGTTGGTCGGGTGAACACTGAAGCTTTCTTT	CASSLVGRVNTEAFF
.	TRBV5-1	14	.	TRBJ1-1	TGCGCCAGCAGCGCGTTGGGGAGGGACACTGAAGCTTTCTTT	CASSALGRDTEAFF
.	TRBV11-2	15	.	TRBJ2-1	TGTGCCAGCAGCTTATATTTGGCAGCCTACAATGAGCAGTTCTTC	CASSLYLAAYNEQFF
.	TRBV10-3	14	.	TRBJ1-5	TGTGCCATCAGCGAACAGGGTCGCAATCAGCCCCAGCATTTT	CAISEQGRNQPQHF
.	TRBV7-9	15	TRBD1	TRBJ1-1	TGTGCCAGCAGCTTAGTCGAGGGGGCGCGCACTGAAGCTTTCTTT	CASSLVEGARTEAFF
.	TRBV4-1	16	TRBD2	TRBJ2-1	TGCGCCAGCAGCCACTCTAGCGGATTCTCCTACAATGAGCAGTTCTTC	CASSHSSGFSYNEQFF
once	TRBV27	16	TRBD1	TRBJ2-5	TGTGCCAGCAGTTCCTACGACAGGGGTGAGGGAGAGACCCAGTACTTC	CASSSYDRGEGETQYF
once	TRBV19	16	.	TRBJ2-2	TGTGCCAGTAGTATGGGGCAGGGGAGTTTCACCGGGGAGCTGTTTTTT	CASSMGQGSFTGELFF
.	TRBV6-1	15	TRBD1	TRBJ1-2	TGTGCCAGCAGTGATAACGGGAGCAGGGGGTATGGCTACACCTTC	CASSDNGSRGYGYTF
.	TRBV9	15	TRBD2	TRBJ2-7	TGTGCCAGCAGCGAGTGGGGAGCGGGGGTCAACGAGCAGTACTTC	CASSEWGAGVNEQYF
.	TRBV15	12	.	TRBJ1-5	TGTGCCACCAGCGGCATTAATCAGCCCCAGCATTTT	CATSGINQPQHF
.	TRBV6-5	13	.	TRBJ2-3	TGTGCCAGCCATAGTTCTCGGGGTGGTACGCAGTATTTT	CASHSSRGGTQYF
few	TRBV5-1	12	.	TRBJ2-5	TGCGCCAGCAGCTTGGGCCAAGAGACCCAGTACTTC	CASSLGQETQYF
.	TRBV2	11	.	TRBJ2-1	TGTGCCAGCAAGGCAGGATCGAATGGGTTCTTC	CASKAGSNGFF
.	TRBV7-9	13	.	TRBJ1-2	TGTGCCAGCACCTCCTCTCTTTTCTATGGCTACACCTTC	CASTSSLFYGYTF
.	TRBV7-8	13	.	TRBJ1-2	TGTGCCAGCAGCGTCGACAGGACCTATGGCTACACCTTC	CASSVDRTYGYTF
.	TRBV2	18	.	TRBJ1-6	TGTGCCAGCAGACGTACAGGGTACTCGGGCTCCTATAATTCACCCCTCCACTTT	CASRRTGYSGSYNSPLHF
.	TRBV30	12	.	TRBJ1-2	TGTGCCTGGAGTGGGCTGCTCTATGGCTACACCTTC	CAWSGLLYGYTF
.	TRBV29-1	16	TRBD2	TRBJ2-5	TGCAGCGTTGAGAACTGGGGCGGGAGCCCCGGGGAGACCCAGTACTTC	CSVENWGGSPGETQYF
.	TRBV13	14	TRBD2	TRBJ2-7	TGTGCCAGCAGCTTAAGACTAGCGGGGGCGGGACAAACCTTC	CASSLRLAGAGQTF
.	TRBV30	11	.	TRBJ1-2	TGTGCCTGGATTATAGGGCATGGCTACACCTTC	CAWIIGHGYTF
.	TRBV6-5	15	TRBD1	TRBJ1-1	TGTGCCAGCAGTTTATACAGGGGCCGGCGGACTGAAGCTTTCTTT	CASSLYRGRRTEAFF
once	TRBV5-1	15	TRBD2	TRBJ2-1	TGCGCCAGCAGCTTGGCTAGCGGGACTGGGAATGAGCAGTTCTTC	CASSLASGTGNEQFF
.	TRBV5-1	13	.	TRBJ1-2	TGCGCCAGCAGCCCCCCGGGCCCCTATGGCTACACCTTC	CASSPPGPYGYTF
.	TRBV11-2	14	.	TRBJ1-6	TGTGCCAGCAGCTTGGTAGGGTATGGATCACCCCTCCACTTT	CASSLVGYGSPLHF